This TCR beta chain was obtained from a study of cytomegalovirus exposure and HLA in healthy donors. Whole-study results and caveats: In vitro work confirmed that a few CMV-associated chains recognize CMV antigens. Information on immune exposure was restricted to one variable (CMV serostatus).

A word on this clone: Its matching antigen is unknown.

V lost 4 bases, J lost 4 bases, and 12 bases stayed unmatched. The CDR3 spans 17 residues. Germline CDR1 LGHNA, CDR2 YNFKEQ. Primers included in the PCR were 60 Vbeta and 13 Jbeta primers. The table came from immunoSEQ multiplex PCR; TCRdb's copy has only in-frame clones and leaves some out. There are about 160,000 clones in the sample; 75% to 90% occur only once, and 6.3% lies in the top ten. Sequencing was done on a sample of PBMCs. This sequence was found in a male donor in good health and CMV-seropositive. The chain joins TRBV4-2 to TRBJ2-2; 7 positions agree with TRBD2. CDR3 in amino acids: CASSPSVVAGPTGELFF. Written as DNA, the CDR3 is TGTGCCAGCAGCCCCTCTGTGGTAGCGGGCCCCACCGGGGAGCTGTTTTTT.